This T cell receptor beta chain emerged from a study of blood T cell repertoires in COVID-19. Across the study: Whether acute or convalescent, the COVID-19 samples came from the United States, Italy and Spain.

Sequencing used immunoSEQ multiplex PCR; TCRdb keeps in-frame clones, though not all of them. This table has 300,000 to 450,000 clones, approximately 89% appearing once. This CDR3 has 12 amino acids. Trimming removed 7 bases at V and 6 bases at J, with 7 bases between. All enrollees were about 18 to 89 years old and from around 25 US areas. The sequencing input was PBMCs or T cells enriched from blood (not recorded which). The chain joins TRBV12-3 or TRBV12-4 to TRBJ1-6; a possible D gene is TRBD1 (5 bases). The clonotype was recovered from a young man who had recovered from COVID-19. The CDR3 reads CASTDINSPLHF. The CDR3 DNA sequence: TGTGCCAGCACGGACATTAATTCACCCCTCCACTTT.